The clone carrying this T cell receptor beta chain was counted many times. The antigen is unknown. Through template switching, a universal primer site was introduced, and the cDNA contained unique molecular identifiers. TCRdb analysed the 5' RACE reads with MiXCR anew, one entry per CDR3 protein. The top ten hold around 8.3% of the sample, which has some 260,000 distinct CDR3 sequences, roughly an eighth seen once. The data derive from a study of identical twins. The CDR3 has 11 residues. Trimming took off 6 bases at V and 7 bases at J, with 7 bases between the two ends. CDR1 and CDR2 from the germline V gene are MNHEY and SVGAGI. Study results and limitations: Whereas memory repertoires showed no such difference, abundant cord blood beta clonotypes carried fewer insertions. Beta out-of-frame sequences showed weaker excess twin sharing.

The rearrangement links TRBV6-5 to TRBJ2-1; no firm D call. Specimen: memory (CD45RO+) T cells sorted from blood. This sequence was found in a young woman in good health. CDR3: CASRYRNEQFF. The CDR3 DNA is TGTGCCAGCAGGTACAGAAATGAGCAGTTCTTC.